What follows are 4 T cell receptor beta chains derived from one specimen sequenced in a study of T cell repertoires in ileal Crohn's disease. Generated by immunoSEQ multiplex PCR, the TCRdb table keeps only in-frame clones and is missing some. In the table there are some 16,000 clones, 80% of which are singletons. Sequencing was carried out using ileal tissue. All receptors come from an adult with Crohn's disease.

The V call is TRBV2, the J call TRBJ2-5, with 10 bases identical to TRBD1. The better agreement between TRBJ2-7 and the DNA end casts doubt on the J call. The CDR3 extends over 13 amino acids. Germline V gene lookup returns CDR1 SNHLY and CDR2 FYNNEI. The CDR3 sequence: CASNDRGLYEQYF. In DNA, the CDR3 is TGTGCCAGCAATGACAGGGGGCTGTACGAGCAGTACTTC.

The V and J genes are TRBV19 and TRBJ1-6; 7 nucleotides line up with TRBD1. V dropped 3 bases and J dropped 5; count of bases not matched to a gene: 13. The CDR3 consists of 18 residues. Germline CDR1 LNHDA, CDR2 SQIVND (reference sequence). Written as DNA, the CDR3 is TGTGCCAGTAGTATCTACCAGACAGGGTGGGGGAATAATTCACCCCTCCACTTT. It codes for CASSIYQTGWGNNSPLHF.

This clone was seen only once. The V and J genes are TRBV27 and TRBJ2-7, with a weak D call TRBD1 (6 bases). The CDR3 length is 13 residues. Trimming stripped 3 bases from V and 3 bases from J, with 9 bases between. Germline lookup yields CDR1 MNHEY and CDR2 SMNVEV (reference sequence). CDR3 sequence reads: CASSFGQHYEQYF. The CDR3 region has the DNA TGTGCCAGCAGTTTTGGACAGCACTACGAGCAGTACTTC.

This chain links TRBV9 with TRBJ1-3; D might be TRBD1 (6 bases). The germline V and J ends were trimmed by 7 bases and 0 bases, with 11 bases remaining between them. CDR3 length: 14 amino acids. Germline CDR1 SGDLS, CDR2 YYNGEE. As DNA, the CDR3 is TGTGCCAGCGGACCGGACAGCTCTGGAAACACCATATATTTT. Residues: CASGPDSSGNTIYF. The variable domain in full, with the rest retrieved from reference TRBV9 and TRBJ1-3, is DSGVTQTPKHLITATGQRVTLRCSPRSGDLSVYWYQQSLDQGLQFLIQYYNGEERAKGNILERFSAQQFPDLHSELNLSSLELGDSALYFCASGPDSSGNTIYFGEGSWLTVV.